This T cell receptor (beta chain) was sequenced for a study of vaccination and CD4 T cells after COVID-19. Study at large: Treatment of control cultures consisted of a CEFX pool, an HIV-1 Nef pool, or no peptide.

The Oncomine TCR Beta short-read assay sequenced DNA from cultured CD4+ T cells. TCRdb analysed the PCR reads with MiXCR anew, one entry per CDR3 protein. The table lists about 16,000 distinct CDR3 sequences, 44% of them singletons. Per the germline V gene, CDR1 is SGHNT and CDR2 is YYREEE (reference sequence). This CDR3 is built from 16 residues. The ends were cut back, 4 bases at V and 0 bases at J, with 17 bases in the middle. Treatment specified: roughly 11-day PBMC culture with coronavirus spike peptide pools or control peptides (ViraFEST assay). ViraFEST used peptide pools to expand antigen-specific T cells, then sequenced TCRs. Note on this clonotype: Its antigen is not identified.

Material for sequencing was CD4+ T cells from blood, cultured in vitro. The receptor was derived from a human donor who had recovered from COVID-19. The V and J genes are TRBV5-4 and TRBJ2-7; maybe TRBD2 (6 bases). CDR3 nucleotide sequence: TGTGCCAGCAGCCCCAGAGGAGGGGTGAGCTCCTACGAGCAGTACTTC. It specifies CASSPRGGVSSYEQYF. The full variable domain, completed using reference TRBV5-4 and TRBJ2-7, is ETGVTQSPTHLIKTRGQQVTLRCSSQSGHNTVSWYQQALGQGPQFIFQYYREEENGRGNFPPRFSGLQFPNYSSELNVNALELDDSALYLCASSPRGGVSSYEQYFGPGTRLTVT.